This TCR beta chain stems from a study of blood T cells in healthy people across ages. A second roughly 7 to 11 cycle PCR used barcoded and J-beta primers. In TCRdb, the 5' RACE reads were re-called with MiXCR into one record per CDR3 protein. The sample has approximately 1.5 million distinct CDR3 sequences; about 31% are singletons. The study, taken as a whole, reports: The CMV status of each donor remained undetermined, and this could have confounded shifts in expanded clonotypes. Naive T cell percentage showed a strong correlation with TCR beta diversity.

In regard to this clonotype: What it recognizes is unknown.

V gave up 7 bases and J gave up 3 bases; unmatched junction bases: 5. The CDR3 is 15 amino acids. Germline lookup yields CDR1 LNHNV and CDR2 YYDKDF (reference sequence). Donors ranged from about 6 to 90 years old and were healthy Caucasians in Russia. Each sample yielded at least 6 million isolated PBMCs. The specimen sequenced was blood. The V call is TRBV15, the J call TRBJ2-3, with 12 bases matching TRBD2. The clonotype comes from a woman aged 25-40 years in good health. The DNA for the CDR3 is TGTGCCACCAACTCCGGACTAGCGGGGACAGATACGCAGTATTTT. Translated, it gives CATNSGLAGTDTQYF.